The rows below give T cell receptor beta chains drawn from one sample of a study of blood T cell repertoires in COVID-19. Sequencing used immunoSEQ multiplex PCR; TCRdb keeps in-frame clones, though not all of them. Of about 110,000 clones detected, roughly four fifths appear once; the ten largest clones hold 8% to 9.5%. Specimen: peripheral blood. The receptors originated from a woman aged 65 to 85 with acute or convalescent COVID-19. The conserved cysteine and the conserved F or W are not part of the CDR3 here. Not every row has a clone size; where given, it reads once, few, many or a size class.

cdr3_aa: ASSFGLAGVGEQF; v_call: TRBV5-4; clone_size: -; j_call: TRBJ2-1
cdr3_aa: AWTAALAADYNEQF; v_call: TRBV30; clone_size: -; j_call: TRBJ2-1
cdr3_aa: ASSPTGSLGNEQF; v_call: TRBV19; clone_size: once; j_call: TRBJ2-1
cdr3_aa: AWTPDRGNTIY; v_call: TRBV30; clone_size: -; j_call: TRBJ1-3
cdr3_aa: ASSSAGEMSTGELF; v_call: TRBV5-6; clone_size: once; j_call: TRBJ2-2
cdr3_aa: ASIPAGRELYGYT; v_call: TRBV2; clone_size: -; j_call: TRBJ1-2
cdr3_aa: ASTGQGVTEAF; v_call: TRBV7-9; clone_size: once; j_call: TRBJ1-1
cdr3_aa: ASSLGTSVLQETQY; v_call: TRBV7-2; clone_size: once; j_call: TRBJ2-5
cdr3_aa: ASSDFGAGGYNEQF; v_call: TRBV6-2/TRBV6-3; clone_size: -; j_call: TRBJ2-1
cdr3_aa: ASRRVNYGYT; v_call: TRBV6-5; clone_size: -; j_call: TRBJ1-2
cdr3_aa: ASSLSSYNEQF; v_call: TRBV5-4; clone_size: -; j_call: TRBJ2-1
cdr3_aa: ASSRGTGPNEKLF; v_call: TRBV18; clone_size: -; j_call: TRBJ1-4
cdr3_aa: SVDAVVTEAF; v_call: TRBV29-1; clone_size: -; j_call: TRBJ1-1
cdr3_aa: AWSRATLRMGELF; v_call: TRBV30; clone_size: -; j_call: TRBJ2-2
cdr3_aa: ASSSGTSGDTDTQY; v_call: TRBV7-2; clone_size: few; j_call: TRBJ2-3
cdr3_aa: AWRARRDQPQH; v_call: TRBV30; clone_size: few; j_call: TRBJ1-5
cdr3_aa: ASSYRQGTYEQY; v_call: TRBV5-1; clone_size: -; j_call: TRBJ2-7
cdr3_aa: SVEDSVDTIY; v_call: TRBV29-1; clone_size: -; j_call: TRBJ1-3
cdr3_aa: ASSLGYQGGEQF; v_call: TRBV28; clone_size: -; j_call: TRBJ2-1
cdr3_aa: AWSSGLSSTDTQY; v_call: TRBV30; clone_size: -; j_call: TRBJ2-3
cdr3_aa: ASSLQRRGGYYGYT; v_call: TRBV2; clone_size: -; j_call: TRBJ1-2
cdr3_aa: ASRGNREKVEKLF; v_call: TRBV6-5; clone_size: -; j_call: TRBJ1-4
cdr3_aa: ASSSLGDSSYNSPLH; v_call: TRBV7-8; clone_size: -; j_call: TRBJ1-6
cdr3_aa: ASRMGGWGETQY; v_call: TRBV3-1/TRBV3-2; clone_size: -; j_call: TRBJ2-5
cdr3_aa: ASSAGTGPYGYT; v_call: TRBV9; clone_size: -; j_call: TRBJ1-2
cdr3_aa: ASSFQDTQY; v_call: TRBV5-1; clone_size: -; j_call: TRBJ2-3
cdr3_aa: ASSYVRVSYNEQF; v_call: TRBV6-5; clone_size: -; j_call: TRBJ2-1
cdr3_aa: SASIAALETQY; v_call: TRBV20-1; clone_size: -; j_call: TRBJ2-5
cdr3_aa: ASSEPGQHEKLF; v_call: TRBV25-1; clone_size: -; j_call: TRBJ1-4
cdr3_aa: ASSEAPGLGNEQF; v_call: TRBV6-1; clone_size: -; j_call: TRBJ2-1
cdr3_aa: ASSQASGAEKLF; v_call: TRBV3-1/TRBV3-2; clone_size: -; j_call: TRBJ1-4
cdr3_aa: ATSDPTRGGLGANVLT; v_call: TRBV24-1; clone_size: -; j_call: TRBJ2-6
cdr3_aa: ASSQVVASEKLF; v_call: TRBV7-2; clone_size: -; j_call: TRBJ1-4
cdr3_aa: ASSLRSGTNEQF; v_call: TRBV7-3; clone_size: -; j_call: TRBJ2-1
cdr3_aa: ASKNTRGSEQY; v_call: TRBV19; clone_size: few; j_call: TRBJ2-7
cdr3_aa: ASSLEARGKGYT; v_call: TRBV7-2; clone_size: -; j_call: TRBJ1-2
cdr3_aa: ASSPPLGAGQPQH; v_call: TRBV28; clone_size: few; j_call: TRBJ1-5
cdr3_aa: ATGTSQNIQY; v_call: TRBV12-3/TRBV12-4; clone_size: -; j_call: TRBJ2-4
cdr3_aa: ASSQAPGYEQY; v_call: TRBV14; clone_size: -; j_call: TRBJ2-7
cdr3_aa: ASSESTSGGLDTQY; v_call: TRBV10-1; clone_size: -; j_call: TRBJ2-3
cdr3_aa: ASSSLGQAWRSGANVLT; v_call: TRBV7-9; clone_size: once; j_call: TRBJ2-6
cdr3_aa: ASSKDRVGGELF; v_call: TRBV27; clone_size: -; j_call: TRBJ2-2
cdr3_aa: ASRPRVRETQY; v_call: TRBV2; clone_size: -; j_call: TRBJ2-5
cdr3_aa: ASSQEPAGTVNYGYT; v_call: TRBV4-1; clone_size: -; j_call: TRBJ1-2
cdr3_aa: ASSTRLHRTTYNEQF; v_call: TRBV5-1; clone_size: once; j_call: TRBJ2-1
cdr3_aa: ASSPGTATNNEQF; v_call: TRBV7-2; clone_size: -; j_call: TRBJ2-1
cdr3_aa: ASSLQVRGDQETQY; v_call: TRBV5-4; clone_size: once; j_call: TRBJ2-5
cdr3_aa: ASSVRGSGANVLT; v_call: TRBV6-2/TRBV6-3; clone_size: -; j_call: TRBJ2-6
cdr3_aa: ATSSSSYNEQF; v_call: TRBV24-1; clone_size: -; j_call: TRBJ2-1
cdr3_aa: ASSELRDLR; v_call: TRBV2; clone_size: -; j_call: TRBJ2-7
cdr3_aa: ASRRPGQGYEQY; v_call: TRBV5-1; clone_size: -; j_call: TRBJ2-7
cdr3_aa: ASSPSRGWGKAF; v_call: TRBV7-8; clone_size: -; j_call: TRBJ1-1
cdr3_aa: ASSTGGTTNEKLF; v_call: TRBV19; clone_size: once; j_call: TRBJ1-4
cdr3_aa: ASSGLTGGAPGNQPQH; v_call: TRBV19; clone_size: -; j_call: TRBJ1-5
cdr3_aa: ASSPGARQGSNQPQH; v_call: TRBV21-1; clone_size: -; j_call: TRBJ1-5
cdr3_aa: ASWDRATNQPQH; v_call: TRBV6-5; clone_size: -; j_call: TRBJ1-5
cdr3_aa: ASSPRGDRANTGELF; v_call: TRBV6-6; clone_size: -; j_call: TRBJ2-2
cdr3_aa: ASSLRASGSYEQY; v_call: TRBV27; clone_size: once; j_call: TRBJ2-7
cdr3_aa: ASSVAGDPGDEQF; v_call: TRBV9; clone_size: -; j_call: TRBJ2-1
cdr3_aa: ASSEYRTGGSNQPQH; v_call: TRBV6-1; clone_size: -; j_call: TRBJ1-5